The 16 T cell receptor beta chains below all came from one sample that was sequenced in a study of T cell clonality in common variable immunodeficiency. The study, taken as a whole, reports: Fewer deletions and N-nucleotide insertions were reportedly seen in common variable immunodeficiency TCR beta sequences.

Only in-frame clones appear in the TCRdb table, and some are missing; sequencing was by immunoSEQ multiplex PCR. In total the sample includes about 9,200 clones, none of them seen once. Their antigen targets remain unknown. Specimen: peripheral blood mononuclear cells. These receptors came from a human donor with common variable immunodeficiency.

This clone is labeled medium-sized. The read gets to within 3 residues of the CDR3 end, and the germline J gene fills in the rest. The chain employs TRBV20-1 and TRBJ2-1; 11 bases are shared with TRBD2. CDR1 and CDR2 (germline): DFQATT, SNEGSKA (reference sequence). Unmatched junction bases numbered 10, after V lost 5 bases and J lost 4 bases. This CDR3 spans 16 amino acids. CDR3 residues: CSAVSLAGGQYNEQFF. CDR3 bases read: TGCAGTGCTGTAAGTCTAGCGGGAGGCCAATACAATGAG.

This clone was picked up many times. Here the CDR3 reads CASSEEGDVVDEQFF. The CDR3 bases that were read are TGTGCCAGCAGTGAAGAGGGTGATGTAGTCGATGAG. The chain has TRBV6-1 and TRBJ2-1; D uncertain. The missing CDR3 end, 3 residues past where the read stops, is filled in from the germline J gene. CDR3 size: 15 residues. V was pared by 1 base and J by 8 bases, with 15 bases between. CDR1 is MNHNS, CDR2 SASEGT, per germline.

This clone appeared many times. Sequencing ends 3 residues short of the CDR3 end; the germline J gene provides the rest. The sample holds other DNA sequences that translate to the same CDR3. The V and J genes are TRBV7-9 and TRBJ1-2; 7 nucleotides agree with TRBD1. Germline V lookup: CDR1 SEHNR, CDR2 FQNEAQ (reference sequence). The CDR3 consists of 14 residues. V lost 1 base, J lost 4 bases, and 3 bases stayed unmatched. CDR3 residues: CASSLGQGGYGYTF. The CDR3 DNA, read in part, is TGTGCCAGCAGCTTAGGACAGGGCGGCTATGGC.

This clone was found many times. CDR3 loop: CSARDTTSGAGTGIQYF. The CDR3 DNA, read in part, is TGCAGTGCTAGAGATACGACTAGCGGGGCCGGGACAGGCATT. The chain recombines TRBV20-1 with TRBJ2-4; 11 nucleotides agree with TRBD2. The CDR3 end falls 3 residues outside the read, so it is completed with the germline J gene. V gave up 0 bases and J gave up 9 bases; unmatched junction bases: 13. In germline, CDR1 is DFQATT, CDR2 SNEGSKA (reference sequence). CDR3 length: 17 amino acids.

This clone rates as medium-sized. Read sequence stops 3 residues before the CDR3 end, and the germline J gene provides the missing end. J is TRBJ1-1 and V is TRBV7-9, with D unresolved. Per the germline V gene, CDR1 is SEHNR and CDR2 is FQNEAQ (reference sequence). The CDR3 spans 13 residues. Trimming stripped 2 bases from V and 1 base from J, with 5 bases between. The sequenced part of the CDR3 DNA is TGTGCCAGCAGCTTACAAGGGAACACTGAA. As protein: CASSLQGNTE. The entire CDR3 protein is CASSLQGNTEAFF.

This clone is judged medium-sized. The read gets to within 3 residues of the CDR3 end, and the germline J gene fills in the rest. The chain joins TRBV29-1 to TRBJ2-7; TRBD1 agrees at 7 bases. The CDR3 has 13 residues. Germline V gene sequence: CDR1 SQVTM, CDR2 ANQGSEA. The V gene end was trimmed by 4 bases and the J gene end by 2 bases; junction bases not matched to a gene: 5. The CDR3 protein is CSVVQGVTYEQYF. The part of the CDR3 DNA that was read is TGCAGCGTTGTTCAGGGGGTAACCTACGAG.

This clone was seen at least ten times. From the germline J gene comes the end of the CDR3, since the read stops 3 residues before it. This chain links TRBV7-9 with TRBJ2-7; D might be TRBD2 (6 bases). The V end lost 5 bases, the J end lost 0 bases, and 14 bases lay between the germline ends. This CDR3 contains 15 residues. Germline values: CDR1 SEHNR, CDR2 FQNEAQ (reference sequence). CDR3 bases read: TGTGCCAGCAGCACCCTCGGGGGTCTCTCCTACGAG. This gives the protein CASSTLGGLSYE. The full CDR3 is CASSTLGGLSYEQYF. Variable domain in full (rest from reference TRBV7-9 and TRBJ2-7): DTGVSQNPRHKITKRGQNVTFRCDPISEHNRLYWYRQTLGQGPEFLTYFQNEAQLEKSRLLSDRFSAERPKGSFSTLEIQRTEQGDSAMYLCASSTLGGLSYEQYFGPGTRLTVT.

The sample holds many counts of this clone. From the germline J gene comes the end of the CDR3, since the read stops 3 residues before it. The chain is built from TRBV5-1 and TRBJ1-4; 9 nucleotides match TRBD1. Germline lookup yields CDR1 SGHRS and CDR2 YFSETQ. The CDR3 spans 15 residues. Trimming at V came to 4 bases and at J to 8 bases, leaving 9 bases not matched to a gene. The CDR3 protein is CASSVAGTGKEKLFF. The sequenced CDR3 bases are TGCGCCAGCAGCGTGGCCGGGACAGGGAAAGAAAAA.

This clone was found many times. The read halts 3 residues ahead of the CDR3 end, with the missing end drawn from the germline J gene. The rearrangement joins TRBV20-1 to TRBJ2-1, with TRBD2 matching over 9 bases. After removal of 0 bases from V and 0 bases from J, the junction contained 3 bases not matched to a gene. The CDR3 loop spans 16 amino acids. Germline V gene lookup returns CDR1 DFQATT and CDR2 SNEGSKA (reference sequence). CDR3 DNA (partial): TGCAGTGCTAGAGATTTACTAGCGGGCTCCTACAATGAG. Its protein is CSARDLLAGSYNE. The whole CDR3 is CSARDLLAGSYNEQFF.

Relative to its sample, this clone is medium-sized. With the read ending 3 residues before the CDR3 end, the germline J gene is used to fill in that end. This chain uses TRBV23-1 with TRBJ2-5; D perhaps matches TRBD1 (5 bases). TRBV23-1 is designated an ORF whose function remains uncertain. The CDR3 is 14 amino acids. The ends were cut back, 4 bases at V and 3 bases at J, with 12 bases in the middle. CDR3 region: CASSLLGHKETQYF. CDR3 bases read: TGCGCCAGCAGTCTTCTTGGACACAAAGAGACC.

This clone was counted at least ten times. The CDR3 DNA, read in part, is TGTGCCAGCAGAAGAAGCCAGGGTGGGGGC. Translated: CASRRSQGGG. The whole CDR3 is CASRRSQGGGYTF. The chain has TRBV3-1 (or the pseudogene TRBV3-2) and TRBJ1-2; maybe TRBD1 (5 bases). Read data end 3 residues before the CDR3 end; the end is taken from the germline J gene. The CDR3 is 13 residues long. The germline V gene encodes CDR1 LGHDT and CDR2 YNNKEL (reference sequence).

This clone was seen ten or more times. The read comes to an end 3 residues before the CDR3 does, leaving the germline J gene to fill in the end. This chain joins TRBV10-3 and TRBJ2-4, with D possibly being TRBD1 (6 bases). Germline loops: CDR1 ENHRY, CDR2 SYGVKD. This CDR3 has 12 residues. CDR3 bases read: TGTGCCATCAGTGAGTGGGGGCCTCTT. Translation: CAISEWGPL. In full, the CDR3 is CAISEWGPLQYF.

This clone rates as medium-sized. The read stops 3 residues short of the end of the CDR3; the missing end is completed from the germline J gene. The chain combines TRBV12-3 or TRBV12-4 with TRBJ1-4; possibly TRBD1 for D (5 bases). This CDR3 spans 14 amino acids. With 1 base removed from V and 8 bases from J, the gap between germline ends came to 11 bases. The CDR3 sequence: CASSLGQGGEKLFF. The part of the CDR3 DNA that was read is TGTGCCAGCAGTTTAGGTCAGGGTGGGGAAAAA.

This clone has at least ten counts. The sequence runs out 3 residues before the end of the CDR3; the remainder is reconstructed from the germline J gene. The chain employs TRBV7-2 and TRBJ2-7; 11 nucleotides align to TRBD2. Germline CDR1 and CDR2: SGHTA and FQGNSA. The CDR3 is 15 amino acids. J lost 3 bases, V lost 6 bases, and 7 bases had no gene match. CDR3 residues: CASRKGTSGVYEQYF. The CDR3 bases that were read are TGTGCCAGCAGAAAGGGGACTAGCGGAGTCTACGAG.

This clone was recorded at least ten times. The CDR3 extends 3 residues past the end of the read, so its final part is completed from the germline J gene. J is TRBJ2-3 and V is TRBV19, with TRBD2 as a possible D gene (5 bases). Trimming pared 5 bases from V and 2 bases from J, leaving 11 bases between. CDR3 length equals 14 residues. Looked up from germline, CDR1 is LNHDA and CDR2 is SQIVND (reference sequence). CDR3 residues: CASSLGLDTDTQYF. CDR3 bases read: TGTGCCAGTAGTCTAGGACTGGACACAGATACG.

Comments on this clone: The read halts 3 residues ahead of the CDR3 end, with the missing end drawn from the germline J gene. V and J are TRBV6-2 or TRBV6-3 and TRBJ1-5; tentatively, D is TRBD1 (6 bases). This CDR3 has 13 residues. Trimming took 6 bases from V and 0 from J, leaving 6 bases between them. Germline V CDR1 and CDR2: MNHEY, SVGEGT. CDR3 DNA (partial): TGTGCCAGCAGGGACAGTAGCAATCAGCCC. Amino acids: CASRDSSNQP. The whole CDR3 protein is CASRDSSNQPQHF.